One and the same sample provided the 19 T cell receptor beta chains below, sequenced in a study of T-cell memory formation after mild COVID-19. TCRdb independently ran MiXCR on the 5' RACE reads; one entry per CDR3 protein. The table lists 200,000 to 250,000 distinct CDR3 sequences, 8.5% to 9.5% of them singletons. Sample: PBMCs or a T cell subset sorted from them (not recorded which). These receptors originate from a young man who had mild COVID-19 (a few samples of this study predate the infection). Cell type and time point are not known.

The chain uses TRBV3-1 and TRBJ2-7; 8 bases map to TRBD2. The CDR3 totals 15 residues. The germline gives CDR1 LGHDT, CDR2 YNNKEL (reference sequence). Germline trimming cut 3 bases from V and 4 bases from J; bases unmatched to any gene: 8. Here the CDR3 DNA reads TGTGCCAGCAGCCAGCGGGGGGCCCTTGGATACGAGCAGTACTTC. Translating gives CASSQRGALGYEQYF.

This clonotype was detected a few times. The rearrangement links TRBV4-2 to TRBJ2-5; D gene unclear. The CDR3 is 14 amino acids. Germline CDR1 LGHNA, CDR2 YNFKEQ. V was cut by 0 bases and J by 4 bases, with 9 bases left in between. The CDR3 spells CASSQDPVGETQYF. As DNA, the CDR3 is TGTGCCAGCAGCCAAGATCCAGTGGGAGAGACCCAGTACTTC.

This clonotype showed up just a few times. The rearrangement joins TRBV25-1 to TRBJ2-2, with no clear D. Germline V gene lookup returns CDR1 MGHDK and CDR2 SYGVNS. The CDR3 is 14 residues long. The ends were cut back, 1 base at V and 7 bases at J, with 10 bases in the middle. The CDR3 sequence is CASSEWWVDGELFF. CDR3 nucleotide sequence: TGTGCCAGCAGTGAATGGTGGGTGGACGGGGAGCTGTTTTTT. The full variable domain, rest sourced from reference TRBV25-1 and TRBJ2-2, is EADIYQTPRYLVIGTGKKITLECSQTMGHDKMYWYQQDPGMELHLIHYSYGVNSTEKGDLSSESTVSRIRTEHFPLTLESARPSHTSQYLCASSEWWVDGELFFGEGSRLTVL.

This clonotype has more than one count but fewer than ten. V and J are TRBV7-9 and TRBJ1-4, with D hard to call. From germline, CDR1 is SEHNR and CDR2 FQNEAQ (reference sequence). This CDR3 region has 14 residues. The V gene lost 5 bases and the J gene lost 8 bases, with 15 bases spanning the gap. CDR3 sequence reads: CASSPRSQAEKLFF. Here the CDR3 DNA reads TGTGCCAGCAGCCCCCGAAGCCAGGCGGAAAAACTGTTTTTT. Full variable domain (outside the CDR3, taken from reference TRBV7-9 and TRBJ1-4): DTGVSQNPRHKITKRGQNVTFRCDPISEHNRLYWYRQTLGQGPEFLTYFQNEAQLEKSRLLSDRFSAERPKGSFSTLEIQRTEQGDSAMYLCASSPRSQAEKLFFGSGTQLSVL.

This clonotype occurred a few times. The gene calls are TRBV20-1 and TRBJ2-7, with unresolved D. This CDR3 has 12 amino acids. V lost 3 bases and J lost 6, with 12 bases in between. Germline loops: CDR1 DFQATT, CDR2 SNEGSKA (reference sequence). CDR3 residues: CSARGRTPEQYF. CDR3 DNA sequence: TGCAGTGCTAGGGGCAGAACCCCCGAGCAGTACTTC.

This clonotype was picked up many times. J is TRBJ2-1 and V is TRBV3-1; TRBD1 agrees at 9 bases. With 4 bases clipped from V and 7 bases from J, the junction kept 5 bases outside the gene matches. Germline-derived CDR1 and CDR2 are LGHDT and YNNKEL (reference sequence). The CDR3 loop spans 14 amino acids. The CDR3 DNA is TGTGCCAGCAGCCTCACCGGGACAGGGAATGAGCAGTTCTTC. Protein: CASSLTGTGNEQFF.

This clonotype came up a few times. V and J are TRBV7-3 and TRBJ2-2, with 8 nucleotides matching TRBD1. V shed 6 bases, J shed 5 bases, and the junction held 5 bases outside the gene matches. Germline lookup yields CDR1 SGHTA and CDR2 FQGTGA. This CDR3 spans 14 amino acids. This chain's CDR3 is CASRLDRETGELFF. CDR3 DNA: TGTGCCAGCAGATTGGACAGGGAAACCGGGGAGCTGTTTTTT.

The V call is TRBV18, the J call TRBJ2-3, with D hard to call. Germline CDR1 and CDR2: KGHSH and LQKENI. V dropped 2 bases and J dropped 2 bases, with 8 bases sitting between them. The CDR3 has 14 amino acids. The CDR3 DNA follows: TGTGCCAGCTCACCAAGTTCCCTCACAGATACGCAGTATTTT. It is translated as CASSPSSLTDTQYF.

This clonotype showed up just a few times. The rearrangement joins TRBV20-1 to TRBJ1-1; D is ambiguous. CDR1 is DFQATT and CDR2 is SNEGSKA in the germline V gene (reference sequence). The CDR3 covers 14 residues. V shed 3 bases and J shed 0 bases, with 11 bases lying between them. CDR3 nucleotide sequence: TGCAGTGCTAGTCGCACGAGAGTGAACACTGAAGCTTTCTTT. It codes for CSASRTRVNTEAFF.

This clonotype was detected only a few times. The J gene is TRBJ2-3, the V gene TRBV5-1, with D unclear. Trimming cost V 1 base and J 2 bases, with 5 bases left between them. The CDR3 spans 13 residues. CDR1 SGHRS and CDR2 YFSETQ come from the germline V gene. In DNA, the CDR3 is TGCGCCAGCAGCTTGAATCCCACAGATACGCAGTATTTT. Protein product: CASSLNPTDTQYF.

In its sample, this clonotype was seen a few times. The gene calls are TRBV5-1 and TRBJ2-1, with D tentatively TRBD2 (5 bases). Germline lookup yields CDR1 SGHRS and CDR2 YFSETQ. This CDR3 is built from 14 residues. Trimming cost V 4 bases and J 5 bases, with 13 bases left between them. CDR3 loop: CASSPGGSNNEQFF. The CDR3 bases are TGCGCCAGCAGCCCCGGAGGATCCAACAATGAGCAGTTCTTC.

Many counts were recorded for this clonotype. The chain employs TRBV3-1 and TRBJ2-7; D unclear. This CDR3 contains 13 residues. V was shortened by 1 base and J by 1 base, with 5 bases between the two germline ends. Germline assignment: CDR1 LGHDT and CDR2 YNNKEL (reference sequence). The CDR3 is CASSQGHSYEQYF. CDR3 DNA sequence: TGTGCCAGCAGCCAAGGGCATTCCTACGAGCAGTACTTC.

This clonotype was recorded many times. The chain uses TRBV7-9 and TRBJ1-5; D is perhaps TRBD1 (5 bases). The V gene lost 3 bases and the J gene lost 6 bases, with 9 bases spanning the gap. The length of the CDR3 is 13 residues. Germline values: CDR1 SEHNR, CDR2 FQNEAQ (reference sequence). This CDR3 reads CASSLAGGQPQHF. The CDR3 DNA is TGTGCCAGCAGCTTGGCGGGGGGTCAGCCCCAGCATTTT.

This clonotype has a handful of counts. V usage is TRBV5-1 and J usage is TRBJ2-2, with D maybe TRBD2 (5 bases). The CDR3 spans 14 residues. Trimming stripped 6 bases from V and 5 bases from J, with 14 bases between. Germline V lookup: CDR1 SGHRS, CDR2 YFSETQ. CDR3 residues: CASIEGSGTGELFF. The CDR3 DNA sequence: TGCGCCAGCATCGAGGGCAGTGGGACCGGGGAGCTGTTTTTT.

This clonotype has more than one count but fewer than ten. The chain carries TRBV4-1 and TRBJ2-3; D is undetermined. The CDR3 is made up of 16 amino acids. Germline assignment: CDR1 MGHRA and CDR2 YSYEKL. The V and J ends lost 0 bases and 0 bases respectively, with 10 bases between them. Here the CDR3 reads CASSQEGNPSTDTQYF. CDR3 in DNA: TGCGCCAGCAGCCAAGAAGGTAACCCTAGCACAGATACGCAGTATTTT.

The chain recombines TRBV25-1 with TRBJ2-2; D unclear. Germline CDR1 and CDR2: MGHDK and SYGVNS. Trimming removed 6 bases from V and 2 bases from J, with 7 bases in between. The CDR3 has 13 amino acids. The CDR3: CASRGQNTGELFF. CDR3 nucleotides: TGTGCCAGCAGGGGCCAAAACACCGGGGAGCTGTTTTTT. The full variable domain, completed using reference TRBV25-1 and TRBJ2-2, is EADIYQTPRYLVIGTGKKITLECSQTMGHDKMYWYQQDPGMELHLIHYSYGVNSTEKGDLSSESTVSRIRTEHFPLTLESARPSHTSQYLCASRGQNTGELFFGEGSRLTVL.

This clonotype has more than one count but fewer than ten. The genes are TRBV5-6 and TRBJ1-6; 9 bases align to TRBD1. This CDR3 has 15 amino acids. The germline V gene has CDR1 SGHDT and CDR2 YYEEEE. Trimming removed 4 bases from V and 7 bases from J; junction bases left unmatched: 6. CDR3 in amino acids: CASSHGDRENSPLHF. DNA for the CDR3: TGTGCCAGCAGCCATGGGGACAGGGAAAATTCACCCCTCCACTTT.

The chain carries TRBV5-1 and TRBJ1-1, with D perhaps TRBD1 (6 bases). Per germline, CDR1 SGHRS and CDR2 YFSETQ. This CDR3 has 14 residues. Trimming removed 4 bases from V and 6 bases from J, with 16 bases in between. CDR3: CASSLITGYSEAFF. In DNA, the CDR3 is TGCGCCAGCAGCCTTATTACAGGGTATTCTGAAGCTTTCTTT. Full variable domain (missing parts from reference TRBV5-1 and TRBJ1-1): KAGVTQTPRYLIKTRGQQVTLSCSPISGHRSVSWYQQTPGQGLQFLFEYFSETQRNKGNFPGRFSGRQFSNSRSEMNVSTLELGDSALYLCASSLITGYSEAFFGQGTRLTVV.

The CDR3 DNA reads TGTGCCAGCGGTTGGCTCGAGACTGAAGCTTTCTTT. It specifies CASGWLETEAFF. The V call is TRBV2, the J call TRBJ1-1; D is uncertain. The CDR3 is 12 residues long. The germline V gene has CDR1 SNHLY and CDR2 FYNNEI. V was pared by 8 bases and J by 5 bases, with 12 bases between.